The T cell receptor beta chain described here comes from a study of cytomegalovirus exposure and HLA in healthy donors. In the study overall: The 90 to 150 validation repertoires used the same platform as the 550 to 850 first-cohort repertoires (as reported by a later analysis). Study-level findings and limits: Usually a TCR sequence was rare, but some public TCRs were found in many donors.

The ends lost 1 base at V and 1 base at J; junction bases unmatched: 9. Germline V gene lookup returns CDR1 SGHTA and CDR2 FQGNSA. This CDR3 comprises 17 residues. As concerns this clone: Its cognate antigen is unknown.

TCRdb's copy holds only in-frame clones and misses some; the assay was immunoSEQ multiplex PCR. The sample has 250,000 or so clones, about 90% seen once; the top ten hold 12%. The sequencing input was PBMCs. This chain connects TRBV7-2 to TRBJ2-7; 8 bases fit TRBD2. The receptor was isolated from a man between 18 and 29 years old in good health and CMV-seropositive. CDR3 nucleotides: TGTGCCAGCAGCTTAGATCGATCCGGGAGGGGATCCTACGAGCAGTACTTC. This gives the protein CASSLDRSGRGSYEQYF.